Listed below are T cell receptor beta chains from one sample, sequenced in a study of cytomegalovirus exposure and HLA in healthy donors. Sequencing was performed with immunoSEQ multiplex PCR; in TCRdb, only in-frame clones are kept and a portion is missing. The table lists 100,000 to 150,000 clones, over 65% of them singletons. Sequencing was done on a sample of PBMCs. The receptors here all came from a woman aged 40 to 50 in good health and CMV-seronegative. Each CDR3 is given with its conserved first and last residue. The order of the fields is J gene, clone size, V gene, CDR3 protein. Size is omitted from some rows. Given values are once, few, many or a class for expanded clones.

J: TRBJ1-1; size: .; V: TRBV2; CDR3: CASRSGQGNTEAFF
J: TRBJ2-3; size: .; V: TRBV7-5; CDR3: CASEGEREADTQYF
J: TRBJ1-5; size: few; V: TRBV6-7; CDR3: CASTGADDQPQHF
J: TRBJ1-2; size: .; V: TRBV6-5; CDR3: CASSYSIGGGGYGYTF
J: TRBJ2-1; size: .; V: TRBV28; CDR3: CASTGLAGDEQFF
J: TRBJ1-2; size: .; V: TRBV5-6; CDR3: CASSLYWAHNYGYTF
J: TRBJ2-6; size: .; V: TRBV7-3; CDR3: CASSLVGTGANGLTF
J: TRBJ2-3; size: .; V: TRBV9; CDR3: CASSAVLTDTQYF
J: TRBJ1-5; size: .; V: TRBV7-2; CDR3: CASSFINQPQHF
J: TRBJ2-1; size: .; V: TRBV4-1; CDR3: CASSQGGGSSYNEQFF
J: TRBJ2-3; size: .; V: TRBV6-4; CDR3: CASASGRRDTQYF
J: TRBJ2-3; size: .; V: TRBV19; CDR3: CASSVGQGTDTQYF
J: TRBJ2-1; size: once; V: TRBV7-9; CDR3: CASSLGVGGEQFF
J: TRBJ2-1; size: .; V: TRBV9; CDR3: CASDPGGGDGEQFF
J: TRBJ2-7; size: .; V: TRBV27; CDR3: CASSWSGRGYEQYF
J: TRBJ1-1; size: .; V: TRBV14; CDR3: CASSRQGNTEAFF
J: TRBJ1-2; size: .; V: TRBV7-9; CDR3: CSSSPGGGGYTF
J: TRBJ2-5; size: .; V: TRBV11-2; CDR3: CASSHGNSGGGETQYF
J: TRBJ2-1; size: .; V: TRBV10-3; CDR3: CAISDAGGSQFF
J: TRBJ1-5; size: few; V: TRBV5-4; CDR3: CASSRGGQGINQPQHF
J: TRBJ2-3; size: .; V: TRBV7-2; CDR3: CASSPQGLATDTQYF
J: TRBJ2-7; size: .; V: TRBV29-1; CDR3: CSVGRDRVEQYF
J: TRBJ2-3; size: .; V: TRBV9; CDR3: CASSVGGGLGADTQYF
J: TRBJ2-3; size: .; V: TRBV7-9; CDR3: CASSLGSGTDTQYF
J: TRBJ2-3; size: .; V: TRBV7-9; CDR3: CASSLHYMSSTDTQYF
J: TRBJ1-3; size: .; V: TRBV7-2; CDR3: CASSLRDRALRGGNTIYF
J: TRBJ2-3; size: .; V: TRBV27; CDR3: CASSLDPTIMTDTQYF
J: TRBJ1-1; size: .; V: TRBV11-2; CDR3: CASSLDPAGNTEAFF
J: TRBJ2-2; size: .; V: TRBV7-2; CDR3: CASSLLGSTGELFF
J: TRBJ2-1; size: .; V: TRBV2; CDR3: CASNPTGVDEQFF
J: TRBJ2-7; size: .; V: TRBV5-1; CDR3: CASRLAGAREQYF
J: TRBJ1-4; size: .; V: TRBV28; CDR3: CASSLYRNEKLFF
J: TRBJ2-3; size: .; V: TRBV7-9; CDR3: CASSLSPAAVTDTQYF
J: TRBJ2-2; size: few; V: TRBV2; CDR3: CASNWRGPTGELFF
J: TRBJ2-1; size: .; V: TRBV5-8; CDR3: CASTAGRSYNEQFF
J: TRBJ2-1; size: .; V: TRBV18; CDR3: CASSPSLAGGNEQFF
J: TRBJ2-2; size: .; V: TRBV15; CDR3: CATSGRPTGELFF
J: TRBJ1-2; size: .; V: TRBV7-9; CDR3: CASSSGQGVNYGYTF
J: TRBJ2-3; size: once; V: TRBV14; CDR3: CASSQGLAGVTQYF